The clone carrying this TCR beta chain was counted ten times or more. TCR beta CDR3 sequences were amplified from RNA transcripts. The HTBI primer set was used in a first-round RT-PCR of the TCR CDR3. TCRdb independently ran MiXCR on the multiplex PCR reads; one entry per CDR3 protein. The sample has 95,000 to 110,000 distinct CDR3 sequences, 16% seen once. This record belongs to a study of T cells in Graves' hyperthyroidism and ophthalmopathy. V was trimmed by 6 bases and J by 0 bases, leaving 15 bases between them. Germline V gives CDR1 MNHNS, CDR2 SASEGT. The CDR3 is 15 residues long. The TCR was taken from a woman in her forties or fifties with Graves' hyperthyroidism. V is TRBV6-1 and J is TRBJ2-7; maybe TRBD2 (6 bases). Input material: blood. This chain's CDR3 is CASRIYVAASYEQYF. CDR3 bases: TGTGCCAGCAGGATATACGTAGCGGCCTCCTACGAGCAGTACTTC.